The present entry profiles one TCR beta chain with its context. Its matching antigen is unknown. The method was immunoSEQ multiplex PCR; TCRdb's version includes in-frame clones alone and lacks a portion of them. The data hold 80,000 or so clones, with 70% to 90% observed a single time. V was cut by 6 bases and J by 1 base, with 6 bases left in between. This CDR3 has 12 residues. CDR1 MNHEY and CDR2 SMNVEV come from the germline V gene (reference sequence). The sample is drawn from a study of T cell responses to AZD1222 COVID-19 vaccine. Regarding the study as a whole: Nearly half of spike-specific TCRs reportedly target variant regions that are unmutated in the B.1.351 and B.1.1.7 variants. Sampling captured repertoires only after the peak T cell response. It was only a handful of AZD1222 recipients who were seropositive at baseline. Mostly white British, mostly female donors; authors suggested clonal diversity may be underestimated.

The source of this sequence is an adult in good health. V gene TRBV27 combines with J gene TRBJ2-5; D is ambiguous. The sample here was peripheral blood, taken on day 0 of AZD1222 vaccination. The DNA of the CDR3 is TGTGCCAGCAGCCCGAGCCAAGAGACCCAGTACTTC. Amino acids: CASSPSQETQYF.